These T cell receptor beta chains were read from a single sample in a study of molecular identifiers for immune sequencing clone quantification. TCRdb recomputed calls from the PCR reads with MiXCR, one row per CDR3 protein. The sample gives about 640,000 distinct CDR3 sequences, 15% to 20% of which show up once; about 0.9% is in the top ten. The sample comprised naive CD8+ T cells from blood, with Jurkat cell RNA spiked in. The receptors were sampled from a human donor in good health. Some libraries in this study had Jurkat cell RNA spiked in. Each CDR3 is given with its conserved first and last residue. A D gene is named only where the DNA matches it firmly. Not all rows give a size; the values are once, few, many and, for expanded clones, a class.

d_call clone_size j_call v_call cdr3_nt cdr3_aa
. many TRBJ2-7 TRBV19 TGTGCCAGTACCCCCTTCGCGGGCCCCTACGAGCAGTACTTC CASTPFAGPYEQYF
. few TRBJ2-6 TRBV6-2/TRBV6-3 TGTGCCAGCAGTTACAAGGGGTTTGGGGCCAACGTCCTGACTTTC CASSYKGFGANVLTF
. few TRBJ2-7 TRBV4-3 TGCGCCAGCAGCCAAGATGTTCGGGGCCGGGACATCACCTACGAGCAGTACTTC CASSQDVRGRDITYEQYF
. many TRBJ1-4 TRBV5-6 TGTGCCAGCAGCTTTTGGGGGCACTCTGAAAAACTGTTTTTT CASSFWGHSEKLFF
TRBD1 many TRBJ2-7 TRBV7-6 TGTGCCAGCAGCTTAGTATTGTCCGGGACAGGGCCCTACGAGCAGTACTTC CASSLVLSGTGPYEQYF
TRBD1 many TRBJ2-3 TRBV4-1 TGCGCCAGCAGCCAAGGGACAGGGGTAGCAGATACGCAGTATTTT CASSQGTGVADTQYF
. many TRBJ2-5 TRBV11-2 TGTGCCAGCAGCTTAGGGTCCGGGAAAGAGACCCAGTACTTC CASSLGSGKETQYF
. many TRBJ1-2 TRBV3-1 TGTGCCAGCAGCCAAGACGAGGGGCGAGACTATGGCTACACCTTC CASSQDEGRDYGYTF
. many TRBJ2-3 TRBV6-2/TRBV6-3 TGTGCCAGCAGTTACCCGATGAGCGGGACAGATACGCAGTATTTT CASSYPMSGTDTQYF
. . TRBJ2-7 TRBV14 TGTGCCAGCGGCCCCACGACGGACTCCTACGAGCAGTACTTC CASGPTTDSYEQYF
. . TRBJ1-6 TRBV12-3/TRBV12-4 TGTGCCAGCAGTTTAAGGAGACCGTTCTCCTATAATTCACCCCTCCACTTT CASSLRRPFSYNSPLHF
TRBD1 many TRBJ2-2 TRBV6-5 TGTGCCAGCAGCTACAGGGGCAGGGAGCTGTTTTTT CASSYRGRELFF
TRBD1 many TRBJ1-2 TRBV10-3 TGTGCCATCACCTCCCGGGACAGGGATTATGGCTACACCTTC CAITSRDRDYGYTF
TRBD1 many TRBJ2-2 TRBV24-1 TGTGCCACCAGTGATCAACAGGGGGTCGGGCGTGCCGGGGAGCTGTTTTTT CATSDQQGVGRAGELFF
. many TRBJ2-1 TRBV11-2 TGTGCCAGCAGCTTAGAGCTATACAATGAGCAGTTCTTC CASSLELYNEQFF
. . TRBJ2-2 TRBV27 TGTGCCAGCAGTTTAAACTCAGGGTTCACCGGGGAGCTGTTTTTT CASSLNSGFTGELFF
TRBD2 many TRBJ2-2 TRBV7-6 TGTGCCAGCAGCGAGGGACTAGCGGGAGTTATCGACACCGGGGAGCTGTTTTTT CASSEGLAGVIDTGELFF